The following is a T cell receptor (beta chain) sequence with its context. Antigen unknown. This sample is part of a study of T cell repertoires in cytomegalovirus infection. TCRdb fed the reads into MiXCR, producing one record per CDR3 protein. Of about 46,000 distinct CDR3 sequences in the sample, roughly 20% are singletons; the top ten hold about 18%. Germline CDR1 reads GTSNPN; CDR2 reads SVGIG (reference sequence). Losses at the gene ends were 0 bases for V and 9 bases for J; bases not matched to a gene: 12. This CDR3 region has 16 residues. This TCR derives from a human donor in good health (CMV status not recorded). Some clones in this sample may be carry-over from other donors' samples. The sample was PBMCs, sequenced either directly or after in vitro stimulation (not recorded which). This sequence joins TRBV30 and TRBJ2-1; 9 nucleotides match TRBD1. The CDR3 DNA reads TGTGCCTGGAGTGTGTTACCCGGGACAGGGATCGGTGAGCAGTTCTTC. Translating gives CAWSVLPGTGIGEQFF.